This T cell receptor (beta chain) was observed in a study of T cells in Graves' hyperthyroidism and ophthalmopathy. Study results and limitations: From stable hyperthyroidism, ophthalmopathy was separated by a 13 V-J model.

RNA transcripts were the template for amplifying TCR beta CDR3 regions. TCR CDR3 underwent first-round RT-PCR with the HTBI primer set. TCRdb called the multiplex PCR reads again in MiXCR, with one record for every CDR3 protein. The sample has 300,000 to 400,000 distinct CDR3 sequences, roughly a fifth seen once. The CDR3 extends over 13 amino acids. With 3 bases removed from V and 1 base from J, the gap between germline ends came to 6 bases. The V gene's germline CDR1 is SNHLY and CDR2 FYNNEI. This clonotype was detected many times. The antigen remains undetermined. Fresh 10 ml peripheral blood yielded PBMCs.

The chain recombines TRBV2 with TRBJ1-2; no clear D gene. The sequence came from a woman between 45 and 65 years old with Graves' hyperthyroidism. Sequencing was carried out using blood. The CDR3, as DNA: TGTGCCAGCAGTGATGGCAGTAACTATGGCTACACCTTC. Protein sequence: CASSDGSNYGYTF.